The 18 T cell receptor beta chains reported below all come from one sample, sequenced in a study of blood T cells in healthy people across ages. Next came a second PCR, run for about 6 to 12 cycles, which used a sample-barcoded 5' primer along with a J-beta primer mix. TCRdb fed the 5' RACE reads into MiXCR, producing one record per CDR3 protein. The table shows 1,800,000 or so distinct CDR3 sequences, with around 42% occurring only once. The sample consisted of blood. Receptors originate from a human donor in good health.

The CDR3 region has the DNA TGCGCCAGCAGCCCAACAGGGGGCAGCGGGTATTTT. Encoded protein: CASSPTGGSGYF. V and J are TRBV5-1 and TRBJ2-3, with 9 bases fitting TRBD1. The CDR3 consists of 12 residues. The germline gives CDR1 SGHRS, CDR2 YFSETQ. V dropped 4 bases and J dropped 14; count of bases not matched to a gene: 8. Based on the CDR3 plus reference TRBV5-1 and TRBJ2-3, the full variable domain is KAGVTQTPRYLIKTRGQQVTLSCSPISGHRSVSWYQQTPGQGLQFLFEYFSETQRNKGNFPGRFSGRQFSNSRSEMNVSTLELGDSALYLCASSPTGGSGYFGPGTRLTVL.

V gene TRBV5-6 combines with J gene TRBJ2-7; TRBD2 might be the D (5 bases). The germline V gene has CDR1 SGHDT and CDR2 YYEEEE. Trimming shortened V by 5 bases and J by 3 bases, and 21 bases separated the two germline ends. The CDR3 extends over 16 amino acids. CDR3 amino acids: CASSPILGMGSYEQYF. The CDR3 DNA reads TGTGCCAGCAGTCCCATTTTAGGAATGGGGAGCTACGAGCAGTACTTC.

This clonotype was seen a few times. The CDR3 protein is CASSHLTDWDGYTF. CDR3 DNA sequence: TGTGCCAGCAGCCATTTGACGGACTGGGATGGCTACACCTTC. The gene calls are TRBV3-1 and TRBJ1-2, with D unresolved. The ends were cut back, 3 bases at V and 6 bases at J, with 14 bases in the middle. This CDR3 spans 14 amino acids. Germline CDR1 reads LGHDT; CDR2 reads YNNKEL (reference sequence).

The table lists this clonotype with a few counts. The gene calls are TRBV2 and TRBJ2-5; the match to TRBD1 covers 9 bases. The CDR3 is 13 residues long. Germline CDR1 reads SNHLY; CDR2 reads FYNNEI. V was pared by 3 bases and J by 6 bases, with 2 bases of the junction left unmatched. The CDR3 nucleotides read TGTGCCAGCAGTGACGGACAGGGGAAGACCCAGTACTTC. This gives the protein CASSDGQGKTQYF.

This rearrangement joins TRBV10-3 to TRBJ1-2; TRBD1 might be the D (5 bases). V lost 6 bases to trimming and J lost 6 bases, with 8 bases between them. This CDR3 spans 11 amino acids. CDR1 is ENHRY and CDR2 is SYGVKD in the germline V gene. In DNA, the CDR3 is TGTGCCATCAGAGTAGGGGATGGCTACACCTTC. Protein product: CAIRVGDGYTF.

In its sample, this clonotype was seen a few times. The chain employs TRBV6-5 and TRBJ1-5; possibly TRBD1 for D (5 bases). The CDR3 covers 16 residues. The V end lost 6 bases, the J end lost 0 bases, and 15 bases lay between the germline ends. The V gene's germline CDR1 is MNHEY and CDR2 SVGAGI. The CDR3 protein is CASSPSGGNSNQPQHF. In DNA form, the CDR3 reads TGTGCCAGCAGCCCGAGTGGGGGTAATAGCAATCAGCCCCAGCATTTT.

The count of this clonotype is one. Without the conserved terminal phenylalanine or tryptophan, this CDR3 likely stems from a read error. The chain recombines TRBV6-5 with TRBJ1-1; D not resolved. In germline, CDR1 is MNHEY, CDR2 SVGAGI. Trimming shortened V by 6 bases and J by 4 bases, and 12 bases separated the two germline ends. The CDR3 loop spans 13 amino acids. In DNA, the CDR3 is TGTGCCAGCAGACACCGAGGGATCACTGAAGCTTTCTTG. Protein product: CASRHRGITEAFL.

This rearrangement joins TRBV4-1 to TRBJ1-2; 8 bases agree with TRBD1. CDR1 is MGHRA and CDR2 is YSYEKL in the germline V gene. The CDR3 runs to 14 residues. Unmatched junction bases numbered 5, after V lost 4 bases and J lost 4 bases. This chain's CDR3 is CASSPKTGAYGYTF. DNA of the CDR3: TGCGCCAGCAGCCCAAAGACAGGGGCCTATGGCTACACCTTC.

This chain joins TRBV5-1 and TRBJ2-5; D might be TRBD1 or TRBD2, each matching 7 bases. Trimming stripped 6 bases from V and 0 bases from J, with 15 bases between. Germline-derived CDR1 and CDR2 are SGHRS and YFSETQ. CDR3 length equals 15 residues. This CDR3 is CASTGGGLYQETQYF. For the CDR3, the DNA is TGCGCCAGCACAGGGGGGGGCCTCTACCAAGAGACCCAGTACTTC.

V usage is TRBV20-1 and J usage is TRBJ2-4; D might be TRBD2 (5 bases). CDR1 and CDR2 from the germline V gene are DFQATT and SNEGSKA (reference sequence). CDR3 length equals 14 residues. The V gene lost 6 bases and the J gene lost 0 bases, with 12 bases spanning the gap. The CDR3 region has the DNA TGCAGTGCCAAGGCCGGACTAGCCAAAAACATTCAGTACTTC. The encoded protein is CSAKAGLAKNIQYF.

This clonotype showed up just a few times. The CDR3 DNA is TGTGCCAGCAATAAAGAAAGTGGGGACTATGGCTACACCTTC. It specifies CASNKESGDYGYTF. V gene TRBV2 combines with J gene TRBJ1-2; D is unclear. This CDR3 comprises 14 residues. Germline assignment: CDR1 SNHLY and CDR2 FYNNEI. Trimming removed 7 bases at V and 3 bases at J, with 15 bases between.

This chain uses TRBV6-6 with TRBJ2-5; 8 positions match TRBD1. Germline CDR1 is MNHNY and CDR2 is SVGAGI (reference sequence). The trim removed 6 bases at V and 2 bases at J, leaving 8 bases unmatched. CDR3 size: 15 residues. The CDR3 region is CASRPRTGSQETQYF. The CDR3 DNA follows: TGTGCCAGCAGACCCAGGACAGGGAGTCAAGAGACCCAGTACTTC.

This clonotype was seen a handful of times. The chain has TRBV7-2 and TRBJ2-7, with 10 nucleotides matching TRBD2. Germline CDR1 SGHTA, CDR2 FQGNSA. V trimming: 4 bases; J trimming: 4 bases; junction bases outside the gene matches: 7. The CDR3 contains 15 residues. The DNA for the CDR3 is TGTGCCAGCAGCTCACTAGCGGGGTCGGTTTACGAGCAGTACTTC. It yields the protein CASSSLAGSVYEQYF. Full variable domain (remainder filled in from reference TRBV7-2 and TRBJ2-7): GAGVSQSPSNKVTEKGKDVELRCDPISGHTALYWYRQSLGQGLEFLIYFQGNSAPDKSGLPSDRFSAERTGGSVSTLTIQRTQQEDSAVYLCASSSLAGSVYEQYFGPGTRLTVT.

This clonotype was counted ten times or more. This rearrangement joins TRBV10-3 to TRBJ2-5; a weak D match, TRBD1 (5 bases). The CDR3 has 13 amino acids. Germline V lookup: CDR1 ENHRY, CDR2 SYGVKD. Trimming removed 2 bases at V and 6 bases at J, with 10 bases between. CDR3 region: CAISEIQGKTQYF. The CDR3 DNA sequence: TGTGCCATCAGTGAGATCCAGGGAAAGACCCAGTACTTC.

V and J are TRBV6-6 and TRBJ2-2; 7 bases map to TRBD1. The CDR3 sequence is 14 residues long. CDR1 and CDR2 from the germline V gene are MNHNY and SVGAGI (reference sequence). V trimming: 6 bases; J trimming: 5 bases; junction bases outside the gene matches: 6. CDR3 sequence (DNA): TGTGCCAGCAGAGGGGGCTTATCAACCGGGGAGCTGTTTTTT. Translated, it gives CASRGGLSTGELFF.

The rearrangement joins TRBV7-6 to TRBJ2-5; TRBD1 matches 8 bases. CDR3 length: 13 amino acids. CDR1 is SGHVS, CDR2 FNYEAQ, per germline. Trimming cost V 5 bases and J 11 bases; bases outside gene matches: 10. The CDR3 DNA reads TGTGCCAGCAGCCGCTTGGGACAGGCCGGGCAGTACTTC. Translating gives CASSRLGQAGQYF.

Comment on this clonotype: An end of the junction does not agree with germline; a read error may underlie this. V usage is TRBV5-1 and J usage is TRBJ2-1, with D unclear. The CDR3 is 11 residues long. Germline-derived CDR1 and CDR2 are SGHRS and YFSETQ. Here the CDR3 reads CASSLNNKQFF. CDR3 in DNA: TGCGCCAGCAGCTTGAACAATAAGCAGTTCTTC.

The V and J genes are TRBV10-3 and TRBJ2-7; D is unclear. Between the trimmed V and J ends, which lost 4 bases and 6 bases, there was a span of 13 bases. Germline V gene lookup returns CDR1 ENHRY and CDR2 SYGVKD. This CDR3 spans 13 amino acids. CDR3 nucleotide sequence: TGTGCCATCAGTGGGGCAGTCGAAGCCGAGCAGTACTTC. This encodes CAISGAVEAEQYF.